Described below is a single TCR beta chain sequence and its context. The antigen is unknown. Assay: immunoSEQ multiplex PCR; the TCRdb copy retains only in-frame clones and omits some. The sample includes about 21,000 clones, about three quarters of them seen just once. The unexposed donors gave CD4+ T cells in about 2011-2018, prior to COVID-19. After about 10 days of culture, CD4+ T cells were isolated. Testing used SARS-CoV-2 S/N and four cold-coronavirus spikes on unexposed-donor CD4+ T cells, cells permitting. Each well had 1.5 million to 2.5 million PBMCs in approximately 5.1% human AB serum with IL-2. CDR3 size: 16 residues. Germline V lookup: CDR1 GTSNPN, CDR2 SVGIG (reference sequence). Between the trimmed V and J ends, which lost 1 base and 4 bases, there was a span of 19 bases. The data belong to a study of CD4 T cells in relation to SARS-CoV-2 and coronaviruses. Study information: ViraFEST: approximately 10-day antigen culture of PBMCs, then TCR beta CDR3 sequencing.

The TCR was taken from a human donor in good health. Sequencing was performed on CD4+ T cells from PBMCs, cultured in vitro. The V gene is TRBV30, the J gene TRBJ1-2; D is ambiguous. The CDR3 nucleotides read TGTGCCTGGAGTGGGAGAAAATGGAGGGAACGCTATGGCTACACCTTC. Protein: CAWSGRKWRERYGYTF.